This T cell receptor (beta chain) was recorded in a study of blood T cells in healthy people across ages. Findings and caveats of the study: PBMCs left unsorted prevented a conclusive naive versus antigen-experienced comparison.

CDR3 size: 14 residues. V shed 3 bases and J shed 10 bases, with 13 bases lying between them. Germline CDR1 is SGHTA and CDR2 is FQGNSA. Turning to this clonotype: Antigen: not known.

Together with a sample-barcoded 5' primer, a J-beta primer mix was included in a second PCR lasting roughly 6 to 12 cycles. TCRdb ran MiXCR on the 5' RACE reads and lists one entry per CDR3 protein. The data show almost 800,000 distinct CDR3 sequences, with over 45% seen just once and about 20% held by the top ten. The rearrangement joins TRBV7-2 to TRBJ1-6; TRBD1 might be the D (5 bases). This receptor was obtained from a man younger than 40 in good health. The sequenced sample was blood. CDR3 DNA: TGTGCCAGCAGCTTGGAGGGGACCCTATCACCCCTCCACTTT. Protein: CASSLEGTLSPLHF.